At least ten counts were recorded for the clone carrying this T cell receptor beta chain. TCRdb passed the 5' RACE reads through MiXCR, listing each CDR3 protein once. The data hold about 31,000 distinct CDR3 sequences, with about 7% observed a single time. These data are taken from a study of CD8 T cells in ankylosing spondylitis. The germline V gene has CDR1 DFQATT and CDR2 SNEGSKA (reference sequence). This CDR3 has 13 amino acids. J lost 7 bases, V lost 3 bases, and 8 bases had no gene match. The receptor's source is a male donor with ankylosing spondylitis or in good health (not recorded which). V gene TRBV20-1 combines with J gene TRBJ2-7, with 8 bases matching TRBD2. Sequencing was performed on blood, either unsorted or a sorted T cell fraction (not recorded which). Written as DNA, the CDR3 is TGCAGTGCTAGTGCAGTCCGGGAGGGGGAGCAGTACTTC. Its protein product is CSASAVREGEQYF.